This note documents a single T cell receptor (beta chain) sequence. In its sample, this clonotype was seen a few times. Its specific antigen is unknown. There are no base qualities to consult, and no much larger clone falls within one base. The CDR3 runs 14 amino acids, cysteine and phenylalanine included. Here the CDR3 DNA is all that survives: 42 bases in frame from base 1. At the junction V is shortened by 5 bases and J by 2 bases, with 12 bases in between. The sample comes from a study of T cells in Graves' hyperthyroidism and ophthalmopathy (dated by TCRdb to about 2019). For the study in its entirety: Peripheral blood was sampled at the time of initial diagnosis, prior to any treatment. TCR V-J signatures able to tell the groups apart were searched for in a discovery cohort of some 100 patients, of whom more than 40 had Graves' ophthalmopathy and 57 had stable Graves' hyperthyroidism. Whether ophthalmopathy could be predicted prospectively was tested in an independent validation cohort made up of roughly 19 hyperthyroidism patients plus 17 patients who later progressed to ophthalmopathy. For training and testing, the 110 or so patients in the discovery cohort were randomly divided in a 7:3 ratio. The study also compared thyroid tissue and blood T-cell repertoires from roughly six Graves' hyperthyroidism patients. After sampling, hyperthyroidism patients received methimazole starting at 30 mg daily, and ophthalmopathy patients received high-dose intravenous methylprednisolone. The paper reports TCR Vbeta CDR3 sequencing of fewer than 150 peripheral blood samples: approximately 41 ophthalmopathy, under 80 hyperthyroidism and some 17 progressor patients.

Amplification of TCR beta CDR3 regions was carried out from RNA transcripts. For the first round of RT-PCR on the TCR CDR3, the HTBI primer set was used together with the Qiagen OneStep RT-PCR kit. The libraries were constructed in a second round of multiplex PCR and then size-selected and purified. Libraries were sequenced paired-end with 100 bp reads on an Illumina HiSeq2000. The original methods were these. Raw data were processed with SOAPnuke, discarding reads with adapters, uncalled bases, mean Phred below 15, or no exact constant-primer or identifier match. High-quality paired reads were merged with COPE v1.2.5, and unique nucleotide sequences were defined as clonotypes. MiTCR v1.1 was used to align clonotypes to the IMGT TRBV, TRBD and TRBJ reference segments. The analysis was restricted to V-J combinations with a frequency above 0.0001, which together covered roughly 99% of the repertoires. The TCS score was defined as F50 (clonal expansion) divided by E x V (chaos), with BLOSUM62-based TCRdist calculated between CDR3 peptides within each V-J. Welch's t-statistics and random forest reduced 500 to 650 V-J features to 10 to 15, which were used in a naive Bayes classifier (R e1071). TCRdb took the public reads, trimmed them with fastp at Q25, ran MiXCR for clone calling and kept in-frame beta chains. For every CDR3 protein sequence, its rows merge into one entry that carries the most common genes and DNA. The V and J calls were determined by TCRdb, not by the authors. The sample has about 720,000 distinct CDR3 sequences on record, roughly a sixth of them singletons. Approximately 16% of the sample is in the top ten clones.

Hyperthyroidism patients were newly diagnosed, had a disease duration of under 2 months, and were aged 18 to 65 years. The study excluded patients with uncontrolled infections, other autoimmune diseases, pregnancy or lactation. Diagnoses were based on clinical symptoms, serum thyroxine and TRAb, thyroid ultrasound and orbital computed tomography. Blood from progressor patients was collected at the time of first diagnosis with hyperthyroidism, before any ophthalmopathy symptoms had appeared. PBMCs were isolated from more than 8 ml of fresh peripheral blood by Ficoll-Paque density gradient centrifugation. Progressor patients were defined as those initially diagnosed with Graves' hyperthyroidism in whom ophthalmopathy developed during follow-up. Trizol reagent was used to extract total RNA, and RNA quality was then checked on an Agilent 2100 Bioanalyzer. Paper-wide results and their limitations: In validation, progression to ophthalmopathy was predicted by the model with 65% to 71% sensitivity and just over 72% specificity, a median of 6.5 months before onset. In cross-validation, a model built on a 13 V-J signature told ophthalmopathy apart from stable hyperthyroidism with 87.88% sensitivity and around 81% specificity, and in testing the same model reached 80%/75%. Most expanded thyroid clonotypes (frequency above 0.001) were also found in blood, which suggests that blood repertoires may mirror thyroid immune responses. Sample size was not statistically predetermined, and investigators were not blinded to group allocation.

The V and J segments used are TRBV12-3 or TRBV12-4 and TRBJ1-2; the D gene is perhaps TRBD1, on 6 matching bases. Sequenced input: blood. This receptor was obtained from a woman aged 50 to 60 with Graves' hyperthyroidism that later progressed to Graves' ophthalmopathy. The base sequence is TGTGCCAGCAGTCCCCCGGACAGAAACTATGGCTACACCTTC. This encodes CASSPPDRNYGYTF.